This T cell receptor beta chain was sequenced for a study of blood T cell repertoires in COVID-19. This CDR3 has 12 amino acids. CDR1 is LGHNT, CDR2 FRNRAP, per germline. V was cut by 7 bases and J by 2 bases, with 5 bases left in between. Here immunoSEQ multiplex PCR was the method, and the copy in TCRdb shows in-frame clones only, minus some. The table includes approximately 160,000 clones, approximately 80% detected once. Sequencing was carried out using peripheral blood. This sequence was found in a woman of 80 years or more with active or convalescent COVID-19. The genes are TRBV12-5 and TRBJ2-2; no clear D. CDR3: CASDSNTGELFF. The DNA for the CDR3 is TGTGCTAGTGATTCAAACACCGGGGAGCTGTTTTTT.